Each of the 27 T cell receptor beta chains below was sequenced from the same sample in a study of blood T cell repertoires in COVID-19. The repertoire was sequenced with immunoSEQ multiplex PCR; TCRdb's copy has only in-frame clones and lacks some. The sample includes approximately 300,000 clones, more than 80% of them seen just once. The material sequenced was peripheral blood. The receptors come from a woman younger than 45 with COVID-19, enrolled during active disease.

The CDR3 bases are TGTGCCAGCTTCCAGACGCGGGAGGGATCTAACTATGGCTACACCTTC. Its translation: CASFQTREGSNYGYTF. J is TRBJ1-2 and V is TRBV18; D gene unclear. CDR3 length: 16 amino acids. Germline CDR1 and CDR2: KGHSH and LQKENI. With 7 bases removed from V and 0 bases from J, the gap between germline ends came to 18 bases.

This clone was recorded only once. V usage is TRBV7-9 and J usage is TRBJ2-7, with D uncertain. CDR1 SEHNR and CDR2 FQNEAQ come from the germline V gene (reference sequence). Trimming cost V 1 base and J 10 bases, with 17 bases left between them. This CDR3 contains 14 residues. The CDR3: CASSLVIRPFGQYF. CDR3 nucleotide sequence: TGTGCCAGCAGCTTAGTGATCAGGCCCTTCGGACAGTACTTC.

V usage is TRBV25-1 and J usage is TRBJ1-3; 10 bases align to TRBD1. V lost 6 bases, J lost 4 bases, and 6 bases stayed unmatched. Per germline, CDR1 MGHDK and CDR2 SYGVNS. This CDR3 comprises 15 residues. DNA for the CDR3: TGTGCCAGCAGGACGACAGGGGGCTCCGGAAACACCATATATTTT. Its translation: CASRTTGGSGNTIYF.

The V call is TRBV6-5, the J call TRBJ2-1, with 11 bases fitting TRBD2. From germline, CDR1 is MNHEY and CDR2 SVGAGI. The CDR3 has 14 amino acids. Trimming at V came to 7 bases and at J to 7 bases, leaving 6 bases not matched to a gene. The CDR3 is CASIWGLAANEQFF. As DNA, the CDR3 is TGTGCCAGCATCTGGGGACTAGCGGCGAATGAGCAGTTCTTC.

The V gene is TRBV2, the J gene TRBJ2-1; 13 bases are shared with TRBD2. The CDR3 is 14 residues long. Germline assignment: CDR1 SNHLY and CDR2 FYNNEI. The J segment lost 7 bases and the V segment lost 6 bases, leaving 3 bases of the junction unmatched. In DNA form, the CDR3 reads TGTGCCAGCAGGGGACTAGCGGGAAAAAATGAGCAGTTCTTC. Protein product: CASRGLAGKNEQFF. The entire variable domain, with the rest obtained from reference TRBV2 and TRBJ2-1, is as follows: EPEVTQTPSHQVTQMGQEVILRCVPISNHLYFYWYRQILGQKVEFLVSFYNNEISEKSEIFDDQFSVERPDGSNFTLKIRSTKLEDSAMYFCASRGLAGKNEQFFGPGTRLTVL.

This CDR3 is CATSDSAVLSYNEQFF. For the CDR3, the DNA is TGTGCCACCAGTGATTCAGCGGTGCTGTCCTACAATGAGCAGTTCTTC. This chain connects TRBV24-1 to TRBJ2-1; D is perhaps TRBD2 (5 bases). Germline CDR1 KGHDR, CDR2 SFDVKD. Trimming took off 2 bases at V and 1 base at J, with 11 bases between the two ends. The CDR3 totals 16 residues.

The chain carries TRBV6-6 and TRBJ2-3; D is undetermined. Trimming pared 2 bases from V and 4 bases from J, leaving 10 bases between. Germline V gives CDR1 MNHNY, CDR2 SVGAGI (reference sequence). CDR3 length: 14 amino acids. CDR3 sequence: CASSYARLPDTQYF. CDR3 coding DNA: TGTGCCAGCAGTTACGCCAGGTTGCCAGATACGCAGTATTTT.

CDR3 in amino acids: CASSTSDSRGNTIYF. The CDR3, as DNA: TGTGCCAGTAGTACGTCGGACAGCCGTGGAAACACCATATATTTT. V usage is TRBV19 and J usage is TRBJ1-3; the D gene is possibly TRBD1 (6 bases). This CDR3 comprises 15 residues. Trimming stripped 4 bases from V and 3 bases from J, with 13 bases between. Germline CDR1 reads LNHDA; CDR2 reads SQIVND (reference sequence).

This clone has a single count. The DNA for the CDR3 is TGTGCCAGCAGCCCGACAGGGGGCGCTTCGGGGGCCAACGTCCTGACTTTC. Encoded protein: CASSPTGGASGANVLTF. The chain couples TRBV7-3 to TRBJ2-6; 10 nucleotides line up with TRBD1. Germline V gives CDR1 SGHTA, CDR2 FQGTGA. With V trimmed by 5 bases and J by 4 bases, 8 bases remained unmatched. The CDR3 is made up of 17 amino acids.

The V gene is TRBV25-1, the J gene TRBJ2-5; a weak D match, TRBD2 (5 bases). The CDR3 runs to 14 residues. Germline CDR1 MGHDK, CDR2 SYGVNS. Trimming cost V 8 bases and J 5 bases, with 18 bases left between them. CDR3 protein: CASSRPGLVETQYF. DNA for the CDR3: TGTGCCAGCTCCCGCCCGGGGTTAGTCGAGACCCAGTACTTC.

This chain joins TRBV24-1 and TRBJ1-2; D gene unclear. This CDR3 comprises 11 residues. Trimming removed 0 bases at V and 8 bases at J, with 3 bases between. Germline-derived CDR1 and CDR2 are KGHDR and SFDVKD. The CDR3 loop is CATSDLLGYTF. The CDR3 nucleotides are TGTGCCACCAGTGATTTGCTCGGCTACACCTTC.

The table lists this clone with a count of one. This chain uses TRBV5-6 with TRBJ1-5; D possibly corresponds to TRBD1 (5 bases). V was trimmed by 4 bases and J by 3 bases, leaving 11 bases between them. The CDR3 has 14 amino acids. Per the germline V gene, CDR1 is SGHDT and CDR2 is YYEEEE. The CDR3: CASSRQGTNQPQHF. CDR3 coding DNA: TGTGCCAGCAGCAGGCAGGGTACCAATCAGCCCCAGCATTTT.

V and J are TRBV28 and TRBJ1-4; TRBD1 might be the D (6 bases). The CDR3 is made up of 11 amino acids. CDR1 and CDR2 (germline): MDHEN, SYDVKM. V was trimmed by 9 bases and J by 11 bases, leaving 13 bases between them. CDR3 sequence reads: CASLTGRKLFF. DNA for the CDR3: TGTGCCAGTCTCACAGGGCGCAAACTGTTTTTT.

This clone was found once. The chain couples TRBV6-5 to TRBJ2-7, with TRBD1 matching over 8 bases. The J segment lost 2 bases and the V segment lost 5 bases, leaving 5 bases of the junction unmatched. Germline V lookup: CDR1 MNHEY, CDR2 SVGAGI. This CDR3 is 14 amino acids long. Here the CDR3 reads CASSKQGATYEQYF. The CDR3 DNA is TGTGCCAGCAGTAAGCAGGGGGCCACCTACGAGCAGTACTTC.

This sequence joins TRBV6-1 and TRBJ2-1; 14 bases align to TRBD2. This CDR3 comprises 18 residues. The V gene end was trimmed by 2 bases and the J gene end by 8 bases; junction bases not matched to a gene: 11. Germline CDR1 MNHNS, CDR2 SASEGT. CDR3: CASSESARLAGGRDEQFF. The CDR3 nucleotides read TGTGCCAGCAGTGAATCGGCCCGACTAGCGGGAGGGCGGGATGAGCAGTTCTTC.

The CDR3 DNA is TGTGCCAGTAGTGTCTCGGGTCGAAGCCTCACCAACTATGGCTACACCTTC. This gives the protein CASSVSGRSLTNYGYTF. The chain carries TRBV19 and TRBJ1-2; D gene unclear. V was clipped by 5 bases and J by 2 bases, with 21 bases between them. Germline V gene data show CDR1 as LNHDA and CDR2 as SQIVND (reference sequence). This CDR3 contains 17 residues.

The table lists this clone with a count of one. The chain has TRBV19 and TRBJ2-1; the D gene is possibly TRBD2 (6 bases). Germline V lookup: CDR1 LNHDA, CDR2 SQIVND (reference sequence). V was cut by 3 bases and J by 9 bases, with 15 bases left in between. The CDR3 consists of 14 residues. The CDR3 DNA reads TGTGCCAGTAGTATCACGGGCGGGAAGGGTGAGCAGTTCTTC. Encoded protein: CASSITGGKGEQFF.

The chain combines TRBV6-2 or TRBV6-3 with TRBJ2-1, with 10 positions matching TRBD2. CDR1 is MNHEY and CDR2 is SVGEGT in the germline V gene. The trim removed 0 bases at V and 5 bases at J, leaving 7 bases unmatched. The CDR3 is made up of 17 amino acids. The CDR3 bases are TGTGCCAGCAGTTACTCGGCCGGACTAGCGGTCGACAATGAGCAGTTCTTC. Residues: CASSYSAGLAVDNEQFF.

The chain uses TRBV19 and TRBJ1-2, with TRBD1 matching over 7 bases. J lost 6 bases, V lost 11 bases, and 12 bases had no gene match. Germline CDR1 and CDR2: LNHDA and SQIVND (reference sequence). The CDR3 is made up of 13 amino acids. CDR3 sequence (DNA): TGTGCCTCGTCAAGGGGACAGCACAATGGCTACACCTTC. As protein: CASSRGQHNGYTF. The full variable domain, in which reference TRBV19 and TRBJ1-2 provide the parts outside the CDR3, is DGGITQSPKYLFRKEGQNVTLSCEQNLNHDAMYWYRQDPGQGLRLIYYSQIVNDFQKGDIAEGYSVSREKKESFPLTVTSAQKNPTAFYLCASSRGQHNGYTFGSGTRLTVV.

This clone has a handful of counts. The genes are TRBV11-2 and TRBJ1-6, with 9 bases matching TRBD1. Germline assignment: CDR1 SGHAT and CDR2 FQNNGV. The junction had 6 bases not matched to a gene; V was cut back by 4 bases and J by 8 bases. The CDR3 runs 15 residues. The CDR3, as DNA: TGTGCCAGCAGCTCGATGGACAGGGGATATTCACCCCTCCACTTT. As protein: CASSSMDRGYSPLHF.

This rearrangement joins TRBV30 to TRBJ1-2; 8 bases are shared with TRBD1. V was clipped by 1 base and J by 8 bases; unmatched bases: 18. The germline gives CDR1 GTSNPN, CDR2 SVGIG (reference sequence). CDR3 length: 17 residues. CDR3: CAWSAAQGARLAYGYTF. DNA for the CDR3: TGTGCCTGGAGTGCCGCTCAGGGGGCGAGGTTGGCATACGGCTACACCTTC.

J is TRBJ2-1 and V is TRBV7-9, with 10 bases matching TRBD2. The CDR3 has 14 residues. Per germline, CDR1 SEHNR and CDR2 FQNEAQ (reference sequence). V was pared by 1 base and J by 9 bases, with 3 bases of the junction left unmatched. The CDR3 region is CASSLEAGGGEQFF. CDR3 coding DNA: TGTGCCAGCAGCTTAGAAGCGGGAGGGGGTGAGCAGTTCTTC.

This rearrangement joins TRBV19 to TRBJ1-3; D gene unclear. The CDR3 sequence is 15 residues long. Trimming pared 8 bases from V and 0 bases from J, leaving 14 bases between. CDR1 and CDR2 from the germline V gene are LNHDA and SQIVND (reference sequence). In DNA form, the CDR3 reads TGTGCCAGTGCCTATGAGGGAGCCTCTGGAAACACCATATATTTT. Translating gives CASAYEGASGNTIYF.

As for this clone: The same CDR3 arises from other DNA sequences in this sample as well. The chain couples TRBV5-1 to TRBJ2-7, with D maybe TRBD1 (6 bases). Germline V gene data show CDR1 as SGHRS and CDR2 as YFSETQ. Trimming left V 2 bases short and J 2 bases short, with 11 bases between. The CDR3 runs to 14 residues. The CDR3 here is CASSLRTATYEQYF. CDR3 coding DNA: TGCGCCAGCAGCTTAAGGACAGCAACCTACGAGCAGTACTTC.

The rearrangement uses TRBV18 and TRBJ1-1, with 7 bases that match TRBD1. CDR1 KGHSH and CDR2 LQKENI come from the germline V gene. V shed 2 bases and J 2 bases; nucleotides not matched to a gene: 8. CDR3 length: 16 residues. For the CDR3, the DNA is TGTGCCAGCTCACCATTTACGGGACAGATAAACACTGAAGCTTTCTTT. This encodes CASSPFTGQINTEAFF.

This clone was picked up one time. This chain uses TRBV9 with TRBJ2-3; 9 nucleotides match TRBD2. V gave up 4 bases and J gave up 2 bases; unmatched junction bases: 8. The CDR3 length is 16 residues. The germline V gene encodes CDR1 SGDLS and CDR2 YYNGEE. The CDR3 here is CASSPGASGITDTQYF. As DNA, the CDR3 is TGTGCCAGCAGCCCCGGCGCTAGCGGGATCACAGATACGCAGTATTTT.

V usage is TRBV5-4 and J usage is TRBJ2-1; 7 nucleotides align to TRBD1. V lost 4 bases, J lost 2 bases, and 6 bases stayed unmatched. CDR1 SGHNT and CDR2 YYREEE come from the germline V gene (reference sequence). This CDR3 is built from 15 residues. The CDR3 coding sequence is TGTGCCAGCAGCCCTAGACAGGGTGCCTACAATGAGCAGTTCTTC. Encoded protein: CASSPRQGAYNEQFF. Combining the CDR3 with reference TRBV5-4 and TRBJ2-1 gives the whole variable domain ETGVTQSPTHLIKTRGQQVTLRCSSQSGHNTVSWYQQALGQGPQFIFQYYREEENGRGNFPPRFSGLQFPNYSSELNVNALELDDSALYLCASSPRQGAYNEQFFGPGTRLTVL.